A single TCR beta chain is shown here with its context. What it recognizes is unknown. The method was immunoSEQ multiplex PCR; TCRdb's version includes in-frame clones alone and lacks a portion of them. This table holds roughly 150,000 clones, under 95% found once. This sample was included in a study of T cell responses to AZD1222 COVID-19 vaccine. Pooled in the analysis were second doses at about 4 or about 12 weeks. The CDR3 totals 14 residues. Germline V gene sequence: CDR1 SNHLY, CDR2 FYNNEI. V gave up 6 bases and J gave up 0 bases, with 9 bases separating them. Whole-study findings and limits: There were mostly white British donors and more females than males, and clonal diversity was possibly underestimated. Along spike, vaccine-associated CD4 TCRs were found throughout, with dominance at 160-218 and 743-854. With two AZD1222 doses given, Spike-specific TCR breadth and depth both rose.

The TCR originated in an adult who received the AZD1222 COVID-19 vaccine. The rearrangement joins TRBV2 to TRBJ1-5; D gene ambiguous. Sample: peripheral blood, taken 28 days after the second AZD1222 dose. CDR3 in amino acids: CASRQRISNQPQHF. The CDR3 DNA follows: TGTGCCAGCAGGCAGAGGATTAGCAATCAGCCCCAGCATTTT. The whole variable domain, remainder taken from reference TRBV2 and TRBJ1-5, is EPEVTQTPSHQVTQMGQEVILRCVPISNHLYFYWYRQILGQKVEFLVSFYNNEISEKSEIFDDQFSVERPDGSNFTLKIRSTKLEDSAMYFCASRQRISNQPQHFGDGTRLSIL.